The 29 T cell receptor beta chains below come from one sample, sequenced in a study of shared clonotypes between healthy human individuals. Produced via immunoSEQ multiplex PCR; TCRdb's table is partial and in-frame only. The repertoire holds millions of clones, with about 95% as singletons. Naive CD8 isolation took CD45RO-negative cells positively selected for CCR7 and excluded terminally differentiated effector memory CD45RA+ cells. Sequencing input: naive CD8+ T cells sorted from blood. The origin of the receptors is a man aged 18 to 30 in good health.

This sequence joins TRBV11-2 and TRBJ2-7, with no clear D. Germline V gives CDR1 SGHAT, CDR2 FQNNGV. Trimming shortened V by 4 bases and J by 6 bases, and 10 bases separated the two germline ends. The CDR3 totals 12 residues. The CDR3 DNA reads TGTGCCAGCAGCTCAACACCGCTCGAGCAGTACTTC. The encoded protein is CASSSTPLEQYF.

The chain carries TRBV4-1 and TRBJ2-1; maybe TRBD1 (5 bases). Germline loops: CDR1 MGHRA, CDR2 YSYEKL. The V end was cut by 2 bases, the J end by 6 bases, with 8 bases between. This CDR3 comprises 13 residues. CDR3 region: CASSQPRGNEQFF. The CDR3 DNA reads TGCGCCAGCAGCCAACCTAGGGGCAATGAGCAGTTCTTC.

Notes on this clone: Additional DNA sequences in this sample encode the identical CDR3. CDR3 loop: CASSRTGEGYEQYF. DNA for the CDR3: TGTGCCAGCAGTCGGACAGGGGAGGGCTACGAGCAGTACTTC. The chain recombines TRBV6-5 with TRBJ2-7; 9 bases line up with TRBD1. Germline loops: CDR1 MNHEY, CDR2 SVGAGI. This CDR3 spans 14 amino acids. V lost 5 bases, J lost 3 bases, and 5 bases stayed unmatched.

The J gene is TRBJ1-1, the V gene TRBV6-5; D gene unclear. Germline CDR1 is MNHEY and CDR2 is SVGAGI. CDR3 size: 13 residues. V was clipped by 4 bases and J by 3 bases, with 9 bases between them. The CDR3 nucleotides are TGTGCCAGCAGTTTTGACACGGACACTGAAGCTTTCTTT. This encodes CASSFDTDTEAFF.

V and J are TRBV11-1 and TRBJ2-7, with a tentative D call TRBD1 (5 bases). CDR3 size: 13 residues. Trimming removed 2 bases at V and 3 bases at J, with 8 bases between. Germline assignment: CDR1 SGHAT and CDR2 FQDESV (reference sequence). CDR3 nucleotides: TGTGCCAGCAGCTTACTAGGGGTCTACGAGCAGTACTTC. Translated: CASSLLGVYEQYF.

J is TRBJ2-1 and V is TRBV28, with TRBD2 matching over 10 bases. V lost 3 bases and J lost 6; bases outside the gene matches: 2. The CDR3 contains 14 residues. Germline V gives CDR1 MDHEN, CDR2 SYDVKM. Here the CDR3 reads CASSLLAGANEQFF. Here the CDR3 DNA reads TGTGCCAGCAGTTTGCTAGCGGGGGCCAATGAGCAGTTCTTC.

V usage is TRBV4-1 and J usage is TRBJ2-5, with 9 nucleotides matching TRBD2. CDR1 is MGHRA and CDR2 is YSYEKL in the germline V gene. This CDR3 has 16 amino acids. Unmatched junction bases numbered 9, after V lost 4 bases and J lost 3 bases. CDR3 protein: CASSPLGVAGEETQYF. The CDR3 DNA sequence: TGCGCCAGCAGCCCCCTTGGGGTAGCGGGGGAAGAGACCCAGTACTTC.

The DNA for the CDR3 is TGTGCCAGCAGCTTGATGGGGGGCGCCGGGTATACGCAGTATTTT. Its protein product is CASSLMGGAGYTQYF. This sequence joins TRBV11-2 and TRBJ2-3; D tentatively reads TRBD1 or TRBD2 (6 bases each). The CDR3 contains 15 residues. Trimming took 3 bases from V and 7 from J, leaving 17 bases between them. Per the germline V gene, CDR1 is SGHAT and CDR2 is FQNNGV.

The chain has TRBV9 and TRBJ1-1; 7 nucleotides match TRBD1. CDR3 length: 17 residues. V lost 0 bases, J lost 7 bases, and 15 bases stayed unmatched. Germline V gene data show CDR1 as SGDLS and CDR2 as YYNGEE. This CDR3 reads CASSVGYGRDRADEAFF. The CDR3 nucleotides read TGTGCCAGCAGCGTAGGGTATGGAAGGGACAGAGCAGATGAAGCTTTCTTT.

Worth noting for this clone: As the CDR3 is not closed by the conserved phenylalanine or tryptophan, this likely results from a read error. The chain is built from TRBV5-6 and TRBJ2-2; D could derive from TRBD1 or TRBD2 (5 bases each). CDR3 length: 15 amino acids. The ends were cut back, 2 bases at V and 5 bases at J, with 13 bases in the middle. CDR1 is SGHDT, CDR2 YYEEEE, per germline. The chain's CDR3 is CASSFGTLVTGELFS. The CDR3 DNA reads as TGTGCCAGCAGCTTCGGGACCCTTGTAACCGGGGAGCTGTTTTCT.

This sequence joins TRBV11-2 and TRBJ2-2; D gene unclear. V gave up 0 bases and J gave up 5 bases, with 19 bases separating them. The CDR3 runs 18 residues. Germline assignment: CDR1 SGHAT and CDR2 FQNNGV. CDR3 loop: CASSLDAPPTETTGELFF. The DNA for the CDR3 is TGTGCCAGCAGCTTAGATGCGCCGCCTACAGAAACTACCGGGGAGCTGTTTTTT.

The rearrangement joins TRBV11-2 to TRBJ1-1; no clear D. Per germline, CDR1 SGHAT and CDR2 FQNNGV. V was shortened by 2 bases and J by 4 bases, with 8 bases between the two germline ends. The CDR3 consists of 13 residues. The CDR3 is CASSLLGGTEAFF. The CDR3 DNA is TGTGCCAGCAGCTTATTGGGAGGCACTGAAGCTTTCTTT.

This clone appeared a few times. CDR3 in DNA: TGCGCCAGCAGCCAAGTTCCTGATCATAATTCACCCCTCCACTTT. Protein: CASSQVPDHNSPLHF. The gene calls are TRBV4-1 and TRBJ1-6; unclear D gene. Germline CDR1 reads MGHRA; CDR2 reads YSYEKL. V was trimmed by 1 base and J by 5 bases, leaving 9 bases between them. The CDR3 contains 15 residues.

The rearrangement joins TRBV5-6 to TRBJ2-1; 13 bases map to TRBD2. The junction had 1 base not matched to a gene; V was cut back by 2 bases and J by 8 bases. Germline CDR1 and CDR2: SGHDT and YYEEEE. The CDR3 spans 14 residues. The CDR3 nucleotides read TGTGCCAGCAGCTTCGGACTAGCGGGGGATGAGCAGTTCTTC. Its protein product is CASSFGLAGDEQFF.

For this clone: This same CDR3 is encoded by further DNA sequences in the sample. Here the CDR3 reads CASSFGQGASYEQYF. The CDR3 DNA reads TGTGCCAGCAGTTTCGGACAGGGGGCCTCCTACGAGCAGTACTTC. The chain carries TRBV7-9 and TRBJ2-7; 11 nucleotides align to TRBD1. Germline V lookup: CDR1 SEHNR, CDR2 FQNEAQ (reference sequence). The CDR3 is made up of 15 amino acids. Unmatched junction bases numbered 4, after V lost 6 bases and J lost 0 bases.

A remark on this clone: Within the sample, other DNA sequences also encode this same CDR3. The chain carries TRBV5-4 and TRBJ2-7; the D gene is possibly TRBD2 (6 bases). The germline V gene encodes CDR1 SGHNT and CDR2 YYREEE (reference sequence). The CDR3 contains 14 residues. V was pared by 1 base and J by 0 bases, with 8 bases between. DNA of the CDR3: TGTGCCAGCAGCTTGCGGGGGAACTCCTACGAGCAGTACTTC. Encoded protein: CASSLRGNSYEQYF.

As to this clone: At the DNA level, this CDR3 is encoded by other sequences in the same sample as well. This chain joins TRBV27 and TRBJ1-1; D is unresolved. The V and J ends lost 3 bases and 1 base respectively, with 6 bases between them. Per the germline V gene, CDR1 is MNHEY and CDR2 is SMNVEV (reference sequence). The CDR3 has 13 amino acids. The CDR3 reads CASSLQENTEAFF. CDR3 nucleotides: TGTGCCAGCAGTTTGCAGGAGAACACTGAAGCTTTCTTT.

This clone was recorded once. The chain employs TRBV29-1 and TRBJ2-7; D is unresolved. Deletions cut 2 bases from V and 4 bases from J, with 15 bases between. In germline, CDR1 is SQVTM, CDR2 ANQGSEA. The CDR3 sequence is 14 residues long. The CDR3 region has the DNA TGCAGCGTTGAACTGACGGATTTTCGGTACGAGCAGTACTTC. Protein: CSVELTDFRYEQYF.

The chain has TRBV4-1 and TRBJ2-1, with unresolved D. With 0 bases removed from V and 6 bases from J, the gap between germline ends came to 9 bases. This CDR3 region has 14 residues. Germline V gene sequence: CDR1 MGHRA, CDR2 YSYEKL. CDR3 DNA sequence: TGCGCCAGCAGCCAAGACGTTTTATCCAATGAGCAGTTCTTC. Translation gives CASSQDVLSNEQFF.

This chain links TRBV5-8 with TRBJ1-6, with 8 bases matching TRBD1. Trimming cost V 5 bases and J 7 bases; bases outside gene matches: 8. The CDR3 is 15 residues long. From germline, CDR1 is SGHTS and CDR2 YDEGEE. CDR3 residues: CASSGQGDLNSPLHF. CDR3 coding DNA: TGTGCCAGCAGTGGACAGGGTGACTTGAATTCACCCCTCCACTTT. Complete variable domain (other parts from reference TRBV5-8 and TRBJ1-6): EAGVTQSPTHLIKTRGQQATLRCSPISGHTSVYWYQQALGLGLQFLLWYDEGEERNRGNFPPRFSGRQFPNYSSELNVNALELEDSALYLCASSGQGDLNSPLHFGNGTRLTVT.

Written as DNA, the CDR3 is TGTGCCAGCAGTGAGATAGGGGGTAGGGATGGCTACACCTTC. Residues: CASSEIGGRDGYTF. The chain combines TRBV6-1 with TRBJ1-2, with TRBD1 as a possible D gene (6 bases). CDR1 is MNHNS and CDR2 is SASEGT in the germline V gene. The germline V and J ends were trimmed by 3 bases and 6 bases, with 14 bases remaining between them. The CDR3 is 14 residues long.

The chain recombines TRBV4-1 with TRBJ2-2; TRBD2 might be the D (5 bases). This CDR3 region has 14 residues. From germline, CDR1 is MGHRA and CDR2 YSYEKL. The V end lost 4 bases, the J end lost 7 bases, and 13 bases lay between the germline ends. The CDR3: CASSLREIVGELFF. Here the CDR3 DNA reads TGCGCCAGCAGCCTTAGGGAGATTGTCGGGGAGCTGTTTTTT.

The gene calls are TRBV19 and TRBJ1-2; 7 bases map to TRBD1. The germline V gene encodes CDR1 LNHDA and CDR2 SQIVND (reference sequence). The CDR3 loop spans 15 amino acids. The V segment lost 0 bases and the J segment 4 bases; nucleotides outside the gene matches: 5. The CDR3 loop reads CASSIDPAGGYGYTF. CDR3 in DNA: TGTGCCAGTAGTATAGATCCGGCAGGGGGCTATGGCTACACCTTC.

V and J are TRBV10-3 and TRBJ2-7; 9 bases are shared with TRBD2. Germline values: CDR1 ENHRY, CDR2 SYGVKD. CDR3 size: 16 residues. Unmatched junction bases numbered 9, after V lost 4 bases and J lost 2 bases. The CDR3 DNA reads as TGTGCCATCAGTGGAGGACTAGCGAAGGAAACCTACGAGCAGTACTTC. It encodes CAISGGLAKETYEQYF.

The chain couples TRBV27 to TRBJ2-1; D tentatively fits TRBD1 or TRBD2 (5 bases each). The germline V gene encodes CDR1 MNHEY and CDR2 SMNVEV (reference sequence). Trimming pared 6 bases from V and 2 bases from J, leaving 14 bases between. This CDR3 has 15 residues. The CDR3 nucleotides read TGTGCCAGCAGATCCGGGACGGCTGCCTACAATGAGCAGTTCTTC. Translating it yields CASRSGTAAYNEQFF.

CDR3 sequence: CAVPGTRQEQYF. CDR3 DNA: TGTGCAGTCCCCGGGACGAGGCAAGAGCAGTACTTC. The gene calls are TRBV2 and TRBJ2-7; D may correspond to TRBD1 or TRBD2 (5 bases each). The length of the CDR3 is 12 residues. Germline-derived CDR1 and CDR2 are SNHLY and FYNNEI.

The chain combines TRBV5-6 with TRBJ1-4; 8 bases match TRBD1. Germline V gene sequence: CDR1 SGHDT, CDR2 YYEEEE. V lost 4 bases to trimming and J lost 4 bases; unmatched junction nucleotides: 6. CDR3 size: 15 residues. The CDR3 coding sequence is TGTGCCAGCAGCCCTGGGACAGGTCTTAATGAAAAACTGTTTTTT. This encodes CASSPGTGLNEKLFF.

The rearrangement uses TRBV6-5 and TRBJ2-7; D is perhaps TRBD1 (5 bases). The CDR3 covers 13 residues. Germline V gene data show CDR1 as MNHEY and CDR2 as SVGAGI. Deletions cut 8 bases from V and 2 bases from J, with 13 bases between. For the CDR3, the DNA is TGTGCCAGCGGGGCCGGACAAACCTACGAGCAGTACTTC. Protein sequence: CASGAGQTYEQYF.

This clone was detected once. Here the CDR3 reads CASSPRNMNTEAFF. DNA for the CDR3: TGTGCCAGCAGCCCTCGTAACATGAACACTGAAGCTTTCTTT. V and J are TRBV11-1 and TRBJ1-1, with no clear D. This CDR3 contains 14 residues. Trimming pared 5 bases from V and 0 bases from J, leaving 10 bases between. Germline loops: CDR1 SGHAT, CDR2 FQDESV (reference sequence).